This TCR beta chain was documented in a study of PD-1 blockade in classical Hodgkin lymphoma. Background on the study: Intravenous nivolumab at 3 mg/kg was given to patients every 2 weeks.

Profiling relied on immunoSEQ multiplex PCR, and the TCRdb table lists in-frame clones only, not all of them. The profile shows roughly 11,000 clones, approximately 84% of them singletons. General study findings and limits: Underlying causes for the observed repertoire differences were not defined, possibly disease activity or prior therapy.

To note about this clone: The antigen remains unidentified.

Every patient had relapsed following autologous stem cell transplantation, and cohorts differed in brentuximab vedotin exposure. The receptor was derived from a human donor with classical Hodgkin lymphoma. The input for sequencing was peripheral blood mononuclear cells (PBMCs), taken before the second cycle of nivolumab.

The CDR3 protein is CASFSHTEAFF. For the CDR3, the DNA is TGTGCCAGCTTCTCTCACACTGAAGCTTTCTTT. The chain has TRBV2 and TRBJ1-1, with D unresolved. Trimming took off 8 bases at V and 3 bases at J, with 7 bases between the two ends. This CDR3 is 11 amino acids long. In germline, CDR1 is SNHLY, CDR2 FYNNEI.